This is a list of T cell receptor beta chains from one sample in a study of tumor-infiltrating lymphocytes in primary liver carcinoma. TCRdb independently ran MiXCR on the multiplex PCR reads; one entry per CDR3 protein. The data show roughly 48,000 distinct CDR3 sequences, over 65% seen once. The sequencing input was liver tumor tissue from sampling region 3. These receptors all stem from a middle-aged man with primary liver carcinoma and hepatitis B virus infection. The CDR3 runs from the conserved cysteine through the conserved F or W. Fields, in order: D gene, clone size, V gene, J gene, CDR3 DNA, CDR3 protein. A D gene is named only where the DNA matches it firmly. Clone size appears in some rows only: once, few, many, or a class for an expanded clone.

TRBD2	-	TRBV20-1	TRBJ2-3	TGCAGTGCCAGACCACCACTAGCGGGAGCGGGGGATACGCAGTATTTT	CSARPPLAGAGDTQYF
TRBD1	-	TRBV6-1	TRBJ1-1	TGTGCCAGAAGTGCACTCCCGGGACAGGGAAGGGCGTTCTTT	CARSALPGQGRAFF
-	-	TRBV5-4	TRBJ2-7	TGTGCCATCAGCTTAGGCGGAAATGAGCAGTACTTC	CAISLGGNEQYF
TRBD1	-	TRBV7-8	TRBJ1-6	TGTGCCAGCAGCACCCAGGGGGGGGAGAATTCACCCCTCCACTTT	CASSTQGGENSPLHF
-	-	TRBV5-1	TRBJ1-5	TGCGCCAGCAGGTATGGCGACGGGGGTCAGCCCCAGCATTTT	CASRYGDGGQPQHF
TRBD1	many	TRBV28	TRBJ1-1	TGTGCCAGCAGTTTACCCACAGGGGTCACTGAAGCTTTCTTT	CASSLPTGVTEAFF
-	-	TRBV29-1	TRBJ2-5	TGCAGCGGCCGGGGAGTGGAGACCCAGTACTTC	CSGRGVETQYF
-	once	TRBV10-3	TRBJ2-3	TGTGCCATGAGTGAAACTTTTGGGGATACGCAGTATTTT	CAMSETFGDTQYF
-	many	TRBV19	TRBJ2-7	TGTGCCAGTAGTTTCAGACAGGCGCCTTACGAGCAGTACTTC	CASSFRQAPYEQYF
TRBD2	many	TRBV30	TRBJ2-3	TGTGCCTGGAGTCGCGGACTAGCGGGGAACACAGATACGCAGTATTTT	CAWSRGLAGNTDTQYF
-	-	TRBV6-5	TRBJ2-7	TGTGCCAGCAGCCGGGATCATAAAGGCTACGAGCAGTACTTC	CASSRDHKGYEQYF
-	-	TRBV11-2	TRBJ2-4	TGTGCCAGCAGTCTGAATGCAAGGGGCGCGGGGAACATTCAGTACTTC	CASSLNARGAGNIQYF
-	-	TRBV29-1	TRBJ1-2	TGCATCGTTGAAGATGGTTACGACTATGGCTACACCTTC	CIVEDGYDYGYTF
-	-	TRBV6-2/TRBV6-3	TRBJ1-1	TGTGCCAGCAGCAGGGACCCGAAGACTGAAGCTTTCTTT	CASSRDPKTEAFF
TRBD1	many	TRBV29-1	TRBJ2-1	TGCAGCGGCACCCTCCCGACAGGGTTCAATGAGCAGTTCTTC	CSGTLPTGFNEQFF
-	-	TRBV18	TRBJ2-3	TGTGCCAGCTCACCCAGGGACAATCCCTGGGATACGCAGTATTTT	CASSPRDNPWDTQYF
TRBD2	-	TRBV5-1	TRBJ2-7	TGCGCCAGCAGCTTGTCACCCAGCGGGACCTCCTACGAGTGGTACTTC	CASSLSPSGTSYEWYF
-	many	TRBV5-1	TRBJ2-5	TGCGCCAGCAGCCCCGAGCAAGTCCTCCCCCAAGAGACCCAGTACTTC	CASSPEQVLPQETQYF
-	-	TRBV7-9	TRBJ2-2	TGTACCAGCAGCTTAGAGGGGTTTCGAACCGGGGAGCTGTTTTTT	CTSSLEGFRTGELFF
-	medium-sized	TRBV11-3	TRBJ2-3	TGTGCCAGCAGCTTAGAGCCCCAGCTCCGGTATTTT	CASSLEPQLRYF
-	-	TRBV12-3/TRBV12-4	TRBJ2-5	TGTGCCAGCATGGGATTGGTAGCGGCCCCCAAAGAGACCCAATACTTC	CASMGLVAAPKETQYF
-	-	TRBV6-5	TRBJ1-2	TGTGCCAACAGTTACTCGACGATGGGATCGGCTGGCTACACCTTC	CANSYSTMGSAGYTF
TRBD1	-	TRBV11-2	TRBJ1-2	TGTGCCAGCAGCCCAGTCGACAGGGACTATGACTATACCTTC	CASSPVDRDYDYTF
-	many	TRBV10-2	TRBJ2-5	TGCGCCAGCAGTGAGGCAAGGTCGGAGACCCAGTACTTC	CASSEARSETQYF
-	-	TRBV6-5	TRBJ2-7	TGTGCCAGCAGTCTCTTCTTAGCCGGAGAGGATTACGAGCAGTACTTC	CASSLFLAGEDYEQYF
-	-	TRBV4-1	TRBJ1-2	TGCGTCAGCAGCTTCGAGAGGATAGGGACTAACTATGGCTACACCTTC	CVSSFERIGTNYGYTF
TRBD1	-	TRBV29-1	TRBJ2-1	TGCAGCGTTCGGGCAGGGGGCAGTGAGAAGTTCTTC	CSVRAGGSEKFF
-	-	TRBV6-2/TRBV6-3	TRBJ2-6	TGTGCCAGCAGTTATTATATTTGGGGGGCCAACGTCCTGACTTTC	CASSYYIWGANVLTF
-	-	TRBV11-2	TRBJ1-5	TGTTCCAGCAGCACCGGACGGTTTCCCGGGTCCCAGCATTTT	CSSSTGRFPGSQHF
TRBD1	many	TRBV6-2/TRBV6-3	TRBJ2-1	TGTGCCAGCAGTTCGACCACGGGACAGGGATACAATGAGCAGTTCTTC	CASSSTTGQGYNEQFF
-	once	TRBV5-1	TRBJ1-2	TGCGCCGGTAGTCTCGACAGTAACTATGGCTACACCTTC	CAGSLDSNYGYTF
TRBD2	-	TRBV25-1	TRBJ2-7	TGTGCCTGCAGTGAATCTGTAGCGGGAGTTGGCGAGCAGTACTTC	CACSESVAGVGEQYF
TRBD2	-	TRBV6-5	TRBJ2-2	TGTGCCAGTGGAGCGGGGATCGGGACCGGGAAGCTGTTTTTT	CASGAGIGTGKLFF
-	many	TRBV5-1	TRBJ2-3	TGCGCCAGCAGCTTGTCAGGGTATGGGGATACGCAGTATTTT	CASSLSGYGDTQYF
TRBD2	-	TRBV6-6	TRBJ2-7	TGTGCCAGCAGTTACCCGATCGGGCTAGCGGGGGGGATCGGCTACGAGCAGTACTTC	CASSYPIGLAGGIGYEQYF
TRBD2	few	TRBV2	TRBJ2-7	TGTGGCAGCAAGCCGGGACTAGCGGGAGGGCCCCGCTCCTACGAGCAGTACTTC	CGSKPGLAGGPRSYEQYF
-	-	TRBV10-3	TRBJ2-1	TGTGCCATCAGTGGGACAGAGTCCTACAATGGGCAGTCCTTC	CAISGTESYNGQSF
-	-	TRBV6-5	TRBJ2-4	TGTGCCAGCAGTCCCCTGGGTCGGGACATCCAGTACTTC	CASSPLGRDIQYF
-	-	TRBV11-2	TRBJ2-7	TGTGGCAGCAGCTTAACTGACACTGCCCACGAGCGGTACTTC	CGSSLTDTAHERYF
-	-	TRBV12-3/TRBV12-4	TRBJ2-3	TGTGTCAGCAGCCCTGGACGAACAGATACGCAGTATTTT	CVSSPGRTDTQYF
TRBD1	-	TRBV20-1	TRBJ2-1	TGCAGTGCTTACGGGACAGGGGTATCTTTCGGGCAGTTCTTC	CSAYGTGVSFGQFF
TRBD2	-	TRBV20-1	TRBJ2-1	TGCAGTGCCACCCAGGCGGGAGGATCCAACAATGAGCAGTTCTTC	CSATQAGGSNNEQFF
TRBD1	-	TRBV20-1	TRBJ2-5	TGCAGTGCTAGGGCAGGGGGCGGTCAAGAGACCCAGTACTTC	CSARAGGGQETQYF